This T cell receptor beta chain stems from a study of T-cell reconstitution after alpha-beta-depleted transplantation in children. V was clipped by 7 bases and J by 0 bases; unmatched bases: 5. The germline CDR1 and CDR2 sequences are SQVTM and ANQGSEA. The CDR3 spans 13 residues. This sample's TCRbeta library carried unique molecular identifier barcodes. MiXCR, applied by TCRdb to the PCR reads, yields one record per CDR3 protein. The sample shows approximately 270,000 distinct CDR3 sequences, around 25% of them seen only once. This clonotype was sampled from a female patient aged 2 to 10 who had a stem cell transplant for congenital amegakaryocytic thrombocytopenia, so the T cells may come from the graft donor. The sample in question was PBMCs, mostly from graft donor cells, obtained 360 days after TCRalphabeta/CD19-depleted stem cell transplant. V is TRBV29-1 and J is TRBJ2-7, with 8 bases lining up with TRBD1. DNA of the CDR3: TGCAGCGCCGGGACAGGAGGCTCCTACGAGCAGTACTTC. Translation: CSAGTGGSYEQYF.